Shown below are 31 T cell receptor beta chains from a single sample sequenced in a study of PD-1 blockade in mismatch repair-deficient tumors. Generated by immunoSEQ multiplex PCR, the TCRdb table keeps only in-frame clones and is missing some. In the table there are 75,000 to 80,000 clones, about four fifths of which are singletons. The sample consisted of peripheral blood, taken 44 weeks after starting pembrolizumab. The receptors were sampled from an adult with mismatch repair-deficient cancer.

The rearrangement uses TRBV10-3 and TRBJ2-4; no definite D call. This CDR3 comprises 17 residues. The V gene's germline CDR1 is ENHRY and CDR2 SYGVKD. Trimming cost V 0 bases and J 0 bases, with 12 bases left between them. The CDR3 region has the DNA TGTGCCATCAGTGAGTCATTTGGTCAGCTAGCCAAAAACATTCAGTACTTC. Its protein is CAISESFGQLAKNIQYF.

The CDR3, as DNA: TGTGCCAGCAGGGCGGGGAGTAAGACCGGGGAGCTGTTTTTT. Residues: CASRAGSKTGELFF. V gene TRBV4-2 combines with J gene TRBJ2-2; tentatively, D is TRBD2 (6 bases). Trimming removed 6 bases from V and 5 bases from J, with 13 bases in between. The CDR3 runs to 14 residues. Germline lookup yields CDR1 LGHNA and CDR2 YNFKEQ.

CDR3: CASSEVPGLGHNEQFF. The CDR3 region has the DNA TGTGCCAGCAGTGAAGTTCCGGGACTAGGCCACAATGAGCAGTTCTTC. The genes are TRBV6-1 and TRBJ2-1; 8 positions match TRBD2. Germline V lookup: CDR1 MNHNS, CDR2 SASEGT. The CDR3 length is 16 residues. J was trimmed by 5 bases and V by 1 base; bases with no gene match: 7.

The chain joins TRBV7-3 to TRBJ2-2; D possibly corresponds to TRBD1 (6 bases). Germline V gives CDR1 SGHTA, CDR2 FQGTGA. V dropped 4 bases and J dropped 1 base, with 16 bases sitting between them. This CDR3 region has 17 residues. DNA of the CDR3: TGTGCCAGCAGCTCCTCGCCGAGGGGGATGAACACCGGGGAGCTGTTTTTT. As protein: CASSSSPRGMNTGELFF.

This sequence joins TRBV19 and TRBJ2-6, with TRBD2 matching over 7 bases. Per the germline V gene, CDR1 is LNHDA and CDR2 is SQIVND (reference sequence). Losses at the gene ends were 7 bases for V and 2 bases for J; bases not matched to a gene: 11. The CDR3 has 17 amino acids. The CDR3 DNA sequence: TGTGCCAGTAACGTATTGGGGGAGGGCACTGGGGCCAACGTCCTGACTTTC. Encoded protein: CASNVLGEGTGANVLTF.

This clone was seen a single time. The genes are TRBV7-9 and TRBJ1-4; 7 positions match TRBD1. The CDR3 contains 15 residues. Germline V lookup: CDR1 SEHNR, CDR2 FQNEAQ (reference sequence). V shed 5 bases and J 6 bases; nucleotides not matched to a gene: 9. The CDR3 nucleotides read TGTGCCAGCAGCGCGCGAACAGGGGTCGATGAAAAACTGTTTTTT. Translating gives CASSARTGVDEKLFF.

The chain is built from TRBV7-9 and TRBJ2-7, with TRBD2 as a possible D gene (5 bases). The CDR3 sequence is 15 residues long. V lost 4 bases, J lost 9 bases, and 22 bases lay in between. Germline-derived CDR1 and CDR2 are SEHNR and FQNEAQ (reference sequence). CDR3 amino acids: CASSSIADRVAGQYF. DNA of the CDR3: TGTGCCAGCAGCTCGATAGCCGACCGAGTCGCGGGGCAGTACTTC. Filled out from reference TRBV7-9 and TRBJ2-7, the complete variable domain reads DTGVSQNPRHKITKRGQNVTFRCDPISEHNRLYWYRQTLGQGPEFLTYFQNEAQLEKSRLLSDRFSAERPKGSFSTLEIQRTEQGDSAMYLCASSSIADRVAGQYFGPGTRLTVT.

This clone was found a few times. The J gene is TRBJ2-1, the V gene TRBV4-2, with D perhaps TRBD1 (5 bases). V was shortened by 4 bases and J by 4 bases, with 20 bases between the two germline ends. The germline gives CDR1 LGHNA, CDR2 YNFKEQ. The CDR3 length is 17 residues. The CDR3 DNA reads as TGTGCCAGCAGCCTCTACCTCACAGGTGGAGAGTACAATGAGCAGTTCTTC. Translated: CASSLYLTGGEYNEQFF.

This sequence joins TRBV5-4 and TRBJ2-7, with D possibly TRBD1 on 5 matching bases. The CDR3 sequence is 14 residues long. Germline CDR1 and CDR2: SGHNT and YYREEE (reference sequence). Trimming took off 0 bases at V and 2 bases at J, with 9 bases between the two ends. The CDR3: CASSLGGFTYEQYF. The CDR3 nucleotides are TGTGCCAGCAGCTTGGGGGGCTTCACCTACGAGCAGTACTTC.

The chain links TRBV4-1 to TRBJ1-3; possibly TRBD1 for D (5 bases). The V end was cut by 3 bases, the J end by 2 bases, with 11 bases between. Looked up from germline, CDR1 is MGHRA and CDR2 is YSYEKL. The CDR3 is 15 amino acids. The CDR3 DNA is TGCGCCAGCAGCCATGGGACTAGCACTGGAAACACCATATATTTT. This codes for CASSHGTSTGNTIYF.

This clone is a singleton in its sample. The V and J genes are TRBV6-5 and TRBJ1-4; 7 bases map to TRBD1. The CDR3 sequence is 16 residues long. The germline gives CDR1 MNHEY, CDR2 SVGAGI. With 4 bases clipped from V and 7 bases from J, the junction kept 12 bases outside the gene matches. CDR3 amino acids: CASSSGGGAGGEKLFF. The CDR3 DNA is TGTGCCAGCAGTTCTGGAGGGGGCGCGGGGGGTGAAAAACTGTTTTTT.

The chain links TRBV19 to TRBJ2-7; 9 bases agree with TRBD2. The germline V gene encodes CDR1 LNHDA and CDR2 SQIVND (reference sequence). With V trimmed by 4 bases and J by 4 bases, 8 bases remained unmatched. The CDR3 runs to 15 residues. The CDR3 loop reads CASSNMAGGPYEQYF. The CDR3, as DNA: TGTGCCAGTAGTAATATGGCGGGAGGGCCTTACGAGCAGTACTTC.

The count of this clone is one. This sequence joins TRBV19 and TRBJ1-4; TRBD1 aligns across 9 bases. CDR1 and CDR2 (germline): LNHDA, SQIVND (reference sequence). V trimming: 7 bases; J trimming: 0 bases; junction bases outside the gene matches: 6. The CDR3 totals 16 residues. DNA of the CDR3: TGTGCCAGTATTGGACAGGGGACCGCAACTAATGAAAAACTGTTTTTT. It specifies CASIGQGTATNEKLFF.

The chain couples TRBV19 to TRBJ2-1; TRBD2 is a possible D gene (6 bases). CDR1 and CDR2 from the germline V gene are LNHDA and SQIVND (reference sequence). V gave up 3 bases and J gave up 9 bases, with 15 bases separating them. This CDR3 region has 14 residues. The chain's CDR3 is CASSIGGVGREQFF. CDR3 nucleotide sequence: TGTGCCAGTAGTATCGGAGGGGTAGGGCGTGAGCAGTTCTTC.

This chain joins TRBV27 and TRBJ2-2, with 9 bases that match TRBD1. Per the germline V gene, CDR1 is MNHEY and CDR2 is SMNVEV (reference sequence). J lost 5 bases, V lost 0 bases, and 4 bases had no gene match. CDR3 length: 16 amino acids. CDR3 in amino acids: CASSLSTGGRTGELFF. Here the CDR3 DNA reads TGTGCCAGCAGTTTATCAACAGGGGGCCGTACCGGGGAGCTGTTTTTT.

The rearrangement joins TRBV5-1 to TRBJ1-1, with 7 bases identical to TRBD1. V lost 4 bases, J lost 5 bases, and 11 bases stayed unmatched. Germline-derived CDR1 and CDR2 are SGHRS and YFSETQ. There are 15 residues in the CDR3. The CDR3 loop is CASSDDNRGRTEAFF. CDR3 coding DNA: TGCGCCAGCAGCGATGACAACAGGGGCCGGACTGAAGCTTTCTTT.

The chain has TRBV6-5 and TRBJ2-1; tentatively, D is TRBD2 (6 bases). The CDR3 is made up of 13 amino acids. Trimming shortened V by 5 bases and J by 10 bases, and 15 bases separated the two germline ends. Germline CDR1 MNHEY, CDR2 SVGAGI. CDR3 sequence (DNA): TGTGCCAGCAGTCGACCTGGAGGGACCGAGCAGTTCTTC. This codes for CASSRPGGTEQFF.

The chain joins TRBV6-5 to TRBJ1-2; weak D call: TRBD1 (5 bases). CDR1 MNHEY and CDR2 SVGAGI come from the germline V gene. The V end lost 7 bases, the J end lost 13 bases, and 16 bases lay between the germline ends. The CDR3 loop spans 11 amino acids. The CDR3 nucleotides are TGTGCCAGCAACGCCGGGACCTCGAGCACCTTC. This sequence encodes CASNAGTSSTF.

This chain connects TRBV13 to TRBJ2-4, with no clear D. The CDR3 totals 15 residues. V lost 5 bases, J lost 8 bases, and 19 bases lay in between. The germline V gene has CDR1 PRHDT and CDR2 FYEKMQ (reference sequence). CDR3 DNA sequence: TGTGCCAGCAGCCCCCCCGGGCCCACTGAGGACATTCAGTACTTC. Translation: CASSPPGPTEDIQYF.

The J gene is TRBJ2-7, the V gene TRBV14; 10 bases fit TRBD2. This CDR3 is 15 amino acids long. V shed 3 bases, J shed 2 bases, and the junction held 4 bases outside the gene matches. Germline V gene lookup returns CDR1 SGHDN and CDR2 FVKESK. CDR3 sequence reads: CASSQVAGGPYEQYF. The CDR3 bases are TGTGCCAGCAGCCAGGTAGCGGGAGGTCCCTACGAGCAGTACTTC. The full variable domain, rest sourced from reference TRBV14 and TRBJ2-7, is EAGVTQFPSHSVIEKGQTVTLRCDPISGHDNLYWYRRVMGKEIKFLLHFVKESKQDESGMPNNRFLAERTGGTYSTLKVQPAELEDSGVYFCASSQVAGGPYEQYFGPGTRLTVT.

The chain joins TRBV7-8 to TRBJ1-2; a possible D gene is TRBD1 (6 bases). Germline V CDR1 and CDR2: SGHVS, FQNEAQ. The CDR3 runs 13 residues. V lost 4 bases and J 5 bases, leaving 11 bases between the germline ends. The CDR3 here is CASSSRGWYGYTF. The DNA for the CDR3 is TGTGCCAGCAGCTCCAGGGGTTGGTATGGCTACACCTTC. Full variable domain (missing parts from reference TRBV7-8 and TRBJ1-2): GAGVSQSPRYKVAKRGQDVALRCDPISGHVSLFWYQQALGQGPEFLTYFQNEAQLDKSGLPSDRFFAERPEGSVSTLKIQRTQQEDSAVYLCASSSRGWYGYTFGSGTRLTVV.

The CDR3 DNA is TGTGCCAGCAGCGGGAAGACAGGGCCCAATGAGCAGTTCTTC. Amino acid sequence: CASSGKTGPNEQFF. The rearrangement links TRBV9 to TRBJ2-1; 7 bases line up with TRBD1. CDR1 is SGDLS and CDR2 is YYNGEE in the germline V gene. The CDR3 is 14 residues long. Trimming took 3 bases from V and 6 from J; bases not matched to a gene: 6. Variable domain in full (rest from reference TRBV9 and TRBJ2-1): DSGVTQTPKHLITATGQRVTLRCSPRSGDLSVYWYQQSLDQGLQFLIQYYNGEERAKGNILERFSAQQFPDLHSELNLSSLELGDSALYFCASSGKTGPNEQFFGPGTRLTVL.

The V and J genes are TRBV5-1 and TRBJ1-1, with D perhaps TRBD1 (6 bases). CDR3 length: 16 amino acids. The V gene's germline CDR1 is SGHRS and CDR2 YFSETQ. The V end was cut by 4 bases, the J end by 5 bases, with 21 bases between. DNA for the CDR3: TGCGCCAGCAGCCTGGACAGATTGGTGTTGTCGACTGAAGCTTTCTTT. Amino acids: CASSLDRLVLSTEAFF.

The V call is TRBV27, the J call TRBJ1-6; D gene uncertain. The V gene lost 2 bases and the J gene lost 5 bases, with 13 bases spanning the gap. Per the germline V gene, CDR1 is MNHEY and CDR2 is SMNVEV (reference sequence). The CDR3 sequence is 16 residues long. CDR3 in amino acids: CASSLSSGPHNSPLHF. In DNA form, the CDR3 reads TGTGCCAGCAGTTTAAGTTCCGGACCCCATAATTCACCCCTCCACTTT.

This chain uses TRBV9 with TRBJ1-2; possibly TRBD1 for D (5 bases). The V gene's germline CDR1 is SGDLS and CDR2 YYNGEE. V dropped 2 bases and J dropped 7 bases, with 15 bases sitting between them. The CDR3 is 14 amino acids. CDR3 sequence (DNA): TGTGCCAGCAGCGTTCAGGGTGGCTATGGTGGCTACACCTTC. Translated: CASSVQGGYGGYTF.

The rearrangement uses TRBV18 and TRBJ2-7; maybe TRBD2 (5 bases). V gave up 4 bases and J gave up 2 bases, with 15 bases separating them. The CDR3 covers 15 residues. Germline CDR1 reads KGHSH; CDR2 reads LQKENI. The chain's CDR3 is CASSQMGTGTYEQYF. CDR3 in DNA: TGTGCCAGCTCACAAATGGGAACGGGAACCTACGAGCAGTACTTC.

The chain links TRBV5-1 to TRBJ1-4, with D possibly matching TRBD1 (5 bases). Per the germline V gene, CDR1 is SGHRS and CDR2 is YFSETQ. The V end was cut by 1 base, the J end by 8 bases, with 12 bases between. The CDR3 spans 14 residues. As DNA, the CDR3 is TGCGCCAGCAGCTTGACCCAGGGTAGGGAAAAACTGTTTTTT. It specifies CASSLTQGREKLFF.

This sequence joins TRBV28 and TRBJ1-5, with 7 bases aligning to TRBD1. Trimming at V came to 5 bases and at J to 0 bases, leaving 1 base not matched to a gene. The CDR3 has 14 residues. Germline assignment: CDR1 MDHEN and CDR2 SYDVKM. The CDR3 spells CASSDRASNQPQHF. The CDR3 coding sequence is TGTGCCAGCAGTGACAGGGCTAGCAATCAGCCCCAGCATTTT. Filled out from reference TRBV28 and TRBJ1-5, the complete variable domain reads DVKVTQSSRYLVKRTGEKVFLECVQDMDHENMFWYRQDPGLGLRLIYFSYDVKMKEKGDIPEGYSVSREKKERFSLILESASTNQTSMYLCASSDRASNQPQHFGDGTRLSIL.

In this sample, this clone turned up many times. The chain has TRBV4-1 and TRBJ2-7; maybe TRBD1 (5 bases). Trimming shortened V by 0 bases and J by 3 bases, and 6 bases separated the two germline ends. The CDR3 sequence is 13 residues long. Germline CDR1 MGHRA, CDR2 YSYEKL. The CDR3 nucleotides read TGCGCCAGCAGCCAAGATCAGGGCTACGAGCAGTACTTC. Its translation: CASSQDQGYEQYF.

The CDR3 spells CASSWTSGRANEQFF. DNA for the CDR3: TGCGCCAGCAGCTGGACTAGCGGGAGGGCCAATGAGCAGTTCTTC. This chain links TRBV5-1 with TRBJ2-1; 15 positions match TRBD2. Trimming removed 3 bases from V and 6 bases from J; junction bases left unmatched: 1. CDR3 size: 15 residues. Germline V gene sequence: CDR1 SGHRS, CDR2 YFSETQ. Full variable domain (remainder filled in from reference TRBV5-1 and TRBJ2-1): KAGVTQTPRYLIKTRGQQVTLSCSPISGHRSVSWYQQTPGQGLQFLFEYFSETQRNKGNFPGRFSGRQFSNSRSEMNVSTLELGDSALYLCASSWTSGRANEQFFGPGTRLTVL.

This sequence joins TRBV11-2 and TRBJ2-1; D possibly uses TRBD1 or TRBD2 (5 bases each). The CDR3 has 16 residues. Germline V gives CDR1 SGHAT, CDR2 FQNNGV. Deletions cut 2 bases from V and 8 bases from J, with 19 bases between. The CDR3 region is CASSLSLGVVGDEQFF. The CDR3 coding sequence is TGTGCCAGCAGCTTAAGCTTGGGGGTGGTAGGAGATGAGCAGTTCTTC.